This is a list of T cell receptor beta chains from one sample in a study of blood T cell repertoires in COVID-19. The repertoire was sequenced with immunoSEQ multiplex PCR; TCRdb's copy has only in-frame clones and lacks some. The data show about 150,000 clones, roughly nine tenths seen once. The sample consisted of peripheral blood. The receptor source for this set is a woman aged 40 to 50 with acute or convalescent COVID-19. Both conserved end residues are part of each CDR3.

V,length,J,CDR3
TRBV30,14,TRBJ2-2,CAWNAGGNTGELFF
TRBV21-1,16,TRBJ2-7,CASSKPRLAGAYEQYF
TRBV5-1,17,TRBJ2-6,CASSLGWTGFGANVLTF
TRBV5-1,15,TRBJ1-1,CASSLELGHRAEAFF
TRBV19,16,TRBJ1-2,CASSTPLTGSNYGYTF
TRBV5-1,16,TRBJ2-1,CASSTTTGTAIMWQFF
TRBV5-4,13,TRBJ1-2,CASSFGANYGYTF
TRBV5-6,15,TRBJ2-3,CASSLNLAGGDTQYF
TRBV5-4,15,TRBJ1-4,CASSPTDSFNEKLFF
TRBV24-1,17,TRBJ2-1,CATSDSQRDAHYNEQFF
TRBV5-1,13,TRBJ2-5,CASSAFPGETQYF
TRBV5-1,15,TRBJ1-6,CASSSRVSSNSPLHF
TRBV24-1,18,TRBJ1-5,CATSDLWQGLGRDQPQHF
TRBV30,13,TRBJ1-1,CAWKGTTNTEAFF
TRBV6-4,17,TRBJ2-1,CASKRDKVAGDYNEQFF
TRBV29-1,13,TRBJ2-5,CSVEGGREETQYF
TRBV7-9,15,TRBJ1-1,CASSLGDRGDTEAFF
TRBV30,17,TRBJ1-1,CAWTSLRDSGWNTEAFF
TRBV6-5,14,TRBJ2-7,CASSLKADSYEQYF
TRBV7-9,15,TRBJ1-3,CASSEDRGTGNTIYF
TRBV5-4,15,TRBJ2-1,CASSESGRAYNEQFF
TRBV10-3,13,TRBJ1-5,CAISELSNQPQHF
TRBV16,16,TRBJ1-2,CASSPYKVRSDYGYTF
TRBV7-3,13,TRBJ1-1,CASRQTANTEAFF
TRBV7-9,17,TRBJ2-3,CASSRRVGTGSPDTQYF
TRBV27,15,TRBJ2-1,CASSPGTEVYNEQFF
TRBV11-2,14,TRBJ2-5,CASSIGLAGETQYF
TRBV25-1,15,TRBJ1-1,CASSVSVRGNTEAFF
TRBV27,17,TRBJ1-3,CASSVQVFAHSGNTIYF
TRBV27,15,TRBJ2-1,CASSRPGQGLNEQFF
TRBV6-5,15,TRBJ2-5,CASKEGTQVGKTQYF
TRBV7-2,13,TRBJ2-5,CASSLQTGETQYF
TRBV19,18,TRBJ1-1,CASRQGGFGSRGDTEAFF
TRBV6-5,15,TRBJ1-5,CASGQVYGSNQPQHF
TRBV18,18,TRBJ2-6,CASSPSQDRATGANVLTF
TRBV6-5,14,TRBJ1-1,CASSPRTGGTEAFF
TRBV3-1/TRBV3-2,15,TRBJ2-5,CASSQDLGGQETQYF
TRBV5-4,15,TRBJ2-1,CASSWLAGGYNEQFF
TRBV6-2/TRBV6-3,15,TRBJ1-1,CASSYALPQGTEAFF
TRBV18,21,TRBJ1-5,CASSPRGTGPSKIYSNQPQHF
TRBV4-1,15,TRBJ1-6,CASSQGMGQYSPLHF
TRBV9,14,TRBJ2-1,CASSVARTNNEQFF
TRBV5-4,16,TRBJ2-1,CASSGMIAGAYNEQFF